This T cell receptor beta chain was identified during a study of OX40 agonist ivuxolimab in advanced cancers. On the study more broadly: Patients were dosed intravenously with ivuxolimab at 0.01 to 10 mg/kg every 2 weeks.

This CDR3 is built from 16 residues. From germline, CDR1 is MDHEN and CDR2 SYDVKM. The J segment lost 1 base and the V segment lost 3 bases, leaving 9 bases of the junction unmatched. The study sampled blood at baseline, cycle 4 day 1, and cycle 7 day 1. Sequencing was performed with immunoSEQ multiplex PCR; in TCRdb, only in-frame clones are kept and a portion is missing. The table has about 64,000 clones, approximately 90% seen once. This clone appeared once. The chain joins TRBV28 to TRBJ2-7; 7 bases line up with TRBD2. This TCR was sampled from an adult with an advanced solid tumor such as melanoma, head and neck, liver or kidney cancer. The sequenced sample was CD4+ or CD8+ T cells sorted from blood, obtained in a trial of the OX40 agonist ivuxolimab. The CDR3 DNA reads as TGTGCCAGCAGTTTCCTTACGGGAGGTCGTTCCTACGAGCAGTACTTC. It translates to CASSFLTGGRSYEQYF.